The T cell receptor (beta chain) described here comes from a study of control samples from healthy donors and cancer patients. This clone was observed once. The CDR3 totals 13 residues. Germline CDR1 and CDR2: MNHEY and SVGAGI. Trimming at V came to 6 bases and at J to 6 bases, leaving 8 bases not matched to a gene. Clones were sequenced by immunoSEQ multiplex PCR, and TCRdb holds only the in-frame ones, with some missing. This sample has roughly 130,000 clones, with approximately 90% found just once. The clonotype was recovered from a man aged 18 to 30 in good health. Sequencing input: blood. J is TRBJ2-7 and V is TRBV6-5; 7 nucleotides match TRBD1. CDR3 nucleotides: TGTGCCAGCAGCCGTGACAGGGTTCGCGAGCAGTACTTC. This codes for CASSRDRVREQYF.